Listed here is a single T cell receptor (beta chain). This sample is part of a study of blood T cell repertoires in COVID-19. Study context: PBMCs, B-cell-depleted T cells, or T cells provided the cDNA or gDNA that made up the material.

Assignments of participants to cohorts depended upon their own reported clinical history. Cohort 3 donors counted as recovered after two negative PCRs, clearance, or resolved symptoms. Per the original methods: Amplification of reference gene primers was used by the study to estimate nucleated cell counts. Data came from immunoSEQ multiplex PCR; TCRdb stores just in-frame clones and leaves some out. That table is the source of V, J and clone size, and D and trimming were worked out from the DNA. The sample lists 150,000 or so clones, about 86% occurring once. The source material was PBMCs or T cells enriched from blood (not recorded which). The source of this sequence is a man aged 50-59 years who had recovered from COVID-19.

The CDR3 here is CASSPLGLAGETQYF. The DNA for the CDR3 is TGTGCCAGCAGCCCGCTGGGACTAGCCGGCGAGACCCAGTACTTC. The chain joins TRBV7-2 to TRBJ2-5; TRBD2 aligns across 9 bases. The CDR3 has 15 amino acids. V was clipped by 5 bases and J by 5 bases; unmatched bases: 9. Germline V gene data show CDR1 as SGHTA and CDR2 as FQGNSA.